The 23 T cell receptor beta chains given below trace back to one sample, sequenced in a study of T cell repertoires in cytomegalovirus infection. TCRdb independently ran MiXCR on the reads; one entry per CDR3 protein. The repertoire holds about a million distinct CDR3 sequences, with around 30% as singletons. No cognate antigen is known for these TCRs. The input for sequencing was cultured CD8+ T cells from PBMCs, taken from culture after CMV antigen stimulation. The source of these receptors is a human donor in good health (CMV status not recorded). Some clones in this sample may be carry-over from other donors' samples.

Regarding this clonotype: A read error may be the cause here, since a much bigger clone is one base away. The chain recombines TRBV28 with TRBJ1-4; no firm D call. Looked up from germline, CDR1 is MDHEN and CDR2 is SYDVKM. The CDR3 is made up of 15 amino acids. CDR3 loop: CVTLDSERVDEKLFF. The CDR3 region has the DNA TGTGTCACCCTCGATTCGGAGAGGGTTGATGAAAAACTGTTTTTT.

This clonotype was observed a few times. The chain employs TRBV5-6 and TRBJ1-1; possible D gene TRBD1, 5 bases. CDR1 and CDR2 (germline): SGHDT, YYEEEE. The CDR3 is 15 residues long. Trimming cost V 4 bases and J 1 base, with 14 bases left between them. CDR3 region: CASSPSRGWNTEAFF. As DNA, the CDR3 is TGTGCCAGCAGCCCTAGTCGGGGGTGGAACACTGAAGCTTTCTTT.

The rearrangement joins TRBV4-2 to TRBJ2-2; possibly TRBD2 for D (7 bases). The CDR3 is made up of 17 amino acids. V lost 0 bases, J lost 4 bases, and 15 bases lay in between. From germline, CDR1 is LGHNA and CDR2 YNFKEQ. CDR3 amino acids: CASSQEGRGGRTGELFF. The DNA of the CDR3 is TGTGCCAGCAGCCAAGAGGGGAGGGGGGGGCGCACCGGGGAGCTGTTTTTT.

The rearrangement links TRBV10-2 to TRBJ2-5; D remains ambiguous. The CDR3 runs to 11 residues. Germline V gene lookup returns CDR1 WSHSY and CDR2 SAAADI. V lost 7 bases, J lost 5 bases, and 8 bases lay in between. For the CDR3, the DNA is TGCGCCAGCAAGGATGTCGAGACCCAGTACTTC. Protein product: CASKDVETQYF.

This clonotype showed up many times. This chain connects TRBV4-1 to TRBJ1-2; TRBD1 is a possible D gene (6 bases). Trimming removed 2 bases at V and 2 bases at J, with 9 bases between. The CDR3 totals 14 residues. The germline CDR1 and CDR2 sequences are MGHRA and YSYEKL. The CDR3 loop reads CASSQPDSNYGYTF. The CDR3 bases are TGCGCCAGCAGCCAACCGGACAGCAACTATGGCTACACCTTC.

The chain uses TRBV6-5 and TRBJ2-7; 10 bases line up with TRBD1. The CDR3 is 15 residues long. Germline assignment: CDR1 MNHEY and CDR2 SVGAGI. Trimming took 1 base from V and 2 from J; bases not matched to a gene: 2. This CDR3 reads CASSYFGQGAYEQYF. CDR3 nucleotides: TGTGCCAGCAGTTACTTCGGACAGGGGGCCTACGAGCAGTACTTC.

This clonotype occurred many times. The germline gene is not matched at one end of the junction; a read error may be the cause. This chain joins TRBV27 and TRBJ1-1; 7 nucleotides agree with TRBD1. This CDR3 is 14 amino acids long. The germline CDR1 and CDR2 sequences are MNHEY and SMNVEV (reference sequence). This CDR3 reads CASSLSGGRTEAFF. The CDR3 nucleotides read TGTGCCAGCAGCTTATCAGGGGGTCGTACTGAAGCTTTCTTT.

The chain links TRBV3-1 to TRBJ2-2, with D maybe TRBD1 (6 bases). This CDR3 is 17 amino acids long. The V end was cut by 0 bases, the J end by 7 bases, with 18 bases between. In germline, CDR1 is LGHDT, CDR2 YNNKEL (reference sequence). This chain's CDR3 is CASSQEGTRILDGELFF. The CDR3 DNA is TGTGCCAGCAGCCAAGAAGGGACACGGATTTTGGACGGGGAGCTGTTTTTT.

The chain joins TRBV14 to TRBJ2-6; 8 nucleotides agree with TRBD1. The CDR3 totals 19 residues. Germline V gene lookup returns CDR1 SGHDN and CDR2 FVKESK. V was pared by 1 base and J by 0 bases, with 8 bases of the junction left unmatched. The CDR3 DNA reads as TGTGCCAGCAGCCAAGGAAGGTGGGACAGGTACTCTGGGGCCAACGTCCTGACTTTC. Translated: CASSQGRWDRYSGANVLTF. Full variable domain (outside the CDR3, taken from reference TRBV14 and TRBJ2-6): EAGVTQFPSHSVIEKGQTVTLRCDPISGHDNLYWYRRVMGKEIKFLLHFVKESKQDESGMPNNRFLAERTGGTYSTLKVQPAELEDSGVYFCASSQGRWDRYSGANVLTFGAGSRLTVL.

The rearrangement joins TRBV7-9 to TRBJ2-3, with 9 bases aligning to TRBD1. This CDR3 spans 15 amino acids. The germline gives CDR1 SEHNR, CDR2 FQNEAQ (reference sequence). Losses at the gene ends were 3 bases for V and 7 bases for J; bases not matched to a gene: 8. The CDR3: CASSFGGTGLNTQYF. DNA for the CDR3: TGTGCCAGCAGCTTTGGGGGGACAGGGCTTAATACGCAGTATTTT.

The V and J genes are TRBV9 and TRBJ2-1, with TRBD2 as a possible D gene (7 bases). Germline lookup yields CDR1 SGDLS and CDR2 YYNGEE. Trimming removed 0 bases at V and 9 bases at J, with 13 bases between. The CDR3 is 14 amino acids. CDR3 nucleotides: TGTGCCAGCAGCGTAGCGGCGGGGGCTCCTGAGCAGTTCTTC. It translates to CASSVAAGAPEQFF.

This chain links TRBV7-2 with TRBJ2-1; D is uncertain. V dropped 5 bases and J dropped 0 bases, with 14 bases sitting between them. CDR3 length equals 16 residues. Germline V lookup: CDR1 SGHTA, CDR2 FQGNSA. The CDR3 bases are TGTGCCAGCAGCCCACCCCCGGTATACTCCTACAATGAGCAGTTCTTC. It yields the protein CASSPPPVYSYNEQFF. The whole variable domain, remainder taken from reference TRBV7-2 and TRBJ2-1, is GAGVSQSPSNKVTEKGKDVELRCDPISGHTALYWYRQSLGQGLEFLIYFQGNSAPDKSGLPSDRFSAERTGGSVSTLTIQRTQQEDSAVYLCASSPPPVYSYNEQFFGPGTRLTVL.

The J gene is TRBJ2-1, the V gene TRBV11-2; no clear D. The germline V gene has CDR1 SGHAT and CDR2 FQNNGV. The CDR3 runs 16 residues. V lost 5 bases, J lost 5 bases, and 19 bases lay in between. The CDR3 sequence: CASSPVAAISHNEQFF. CDR3 bases: TGTGCCAGCAGCCCAGTCGCGGCTATTAGCCACAATGAGCAGTTCTTC.

The rearrangement links TRBV20-1 to TRBJ2-3, with 8 bases fitting TRBD2. The CDR3 spans 15 residues. The trim removed 6 bases at V and 5 bases at J, leaving 13 bases unmatched. Germline-derived CDR1 and CDR2 are DFQATT and SNEGSKA (reference sequence). The CDR3 DNA follows: TGCAGTGCCCGAGGCGCGGGGGGAGGGGGAGATACGCAGTATTTT. Its translation: CSARGAGGGGDTQYF.

This clonotype was detected only a few times. The V and J genes are TRBV6-5 and TRBJ2-3, with D uncertain. V dropped 0 bases and J dropped 4 bases, with 5 bases sitting between them. Per germline, CDR1 MNHEY and CDR2 SVGAGI. This CDR3 has 13 residues. The CDR3 DNA sequence: TGTGCCAGCAGTTACTCCTGGGCAGATACGCAGTATTTT. This translates into CASSYSWADTQYF.

The rearrangement links TRBV11-2 to TRBJ2-7, with D tentatively TRBD1 (6 bases). This CDR3 region has 15 residues. The V gene's germline CDR1 is SGHAT and CDR2 FQNNGV. The germline V and J ends were trimmed by 5 bases and 1 base, with 15 bases remaining between them. The DNA of the CDR3 is TGTGCCAGCAGCAAAACCGGGACATTTTCCTACGAGCAGTACTTC. It translates to CASSKTGTFSYEQYF. Looking up the rest from reference TRBV11-2 and TRBJ2-7 gives the full variable domain: EAGVAQSPRYKIIEKRQSVAFWCNPISGHATLYWYQQILGQGPKLLIQFQNNGVVDDSQLPKDRFSAERLKGVDSTLKIQPAKLEDSAVYLCASSKTGTFSYEQYFGPGTRLTVT.

This CDR3 is CASSLWGYDEQYF. The CDR3, as DNA: TGTGCCAGCAGTTTGTGGGGTTACGACGAGCAGTACTTC. V and J are TRBV12-3 or TRBV12-4 and TRBJ2-7, with D unresolved. V was cut by 3 bases and J by 5 bases, with 11 bases left in between. The CDR3 covers 13 residues.

This CDR3 is CASRDSGYTF. The CDR3 nucleotides read TGTGCCAGCAGGGACTCTGGCTACACCTTC. This chain connects TRBV6-1 to TRBJ1-2; D call uncertain. The CDR3 is made up of 10 amino acids. The V gene lost 6 bases and the J gene lost 7 bases, with 6 bases spanning the gap. The V gene's germline CDR1 is MNHNS and CDR2 SASEGT.

This clonotype showed up many times. The chain employs TRBV7-2 and TRBJ2-7, with D hard to call. Trimming removed 6 bases from V and 2 bases from J, with 11 bases in between. The CDR3 consists of 13 residues. Per germline, CDR1 SGHTA and CDR2 FQGNSA. CDR3 sequence (DNA): TGTGCCAGCAGTTGGGCCGCGGCCTACGAGCAGTACTTC. Protein sequence: CASSWAAAYEQYF.

The chain combines TRBV19 with TRBJ2-1, with 11 bases fitting TRBD2. CDR1 LNHDA and CDR2 SQIVND come from the germline V gene (reference sequence). This CDR3 has 18 amino acids. V shed 3 bases, J shed 8 bases, and the junction held 15 bases outside the gene matches. In DNA, the CDR3 is TGTGCCAGTAGTATGGGGCTAGCGGGGGGTCCAGGCGACTATGAGCAGTTCTTC. The encoded protein is CASSMGLAGGPGDYEQFF.

This clonotype has a handful of counts. The J gene is TRBJ1-5, the V gene TRBV12-3 or TRBV12-4, with D hard to call. The germline V and J ends were trimmed by 6 bases and 9 bases, with 18 bases remaining between them. The CDR3 is made up of 14 amino acids. Here the CDR3 DNA reads TGTGCCAGCAGCCTTGACCGGCCCCCATCGCCCCAGCATTTT. This gives the protein CASSLDRPPSPQHF.

This clonotype appeared a few times. Here the CDR3 reads CATDSPVGANVLTF. The DNA for the CDR3 is TGTGCCACGGACAGCCCCGTTGGGGCCAACGTCCTGACTTTC. The J gene is TRBJ2-6, the V gene TRBV15; D is possibly TRBD1 (6 bases). V lost 9 bases and J lost 3, with 12 bases in between. This CDR3 region has 14 residues. Germline values: CDR1 LNHNV, CDR2 YYDKDF (reference sequence).

This clonotype was counted between two and nine times. V and J are TRBV10-2 and TRBJ2-7; D is uncertain. The CDR3 extends over 10 amino acids. V was pared by 6 bases and J by 3 bases, with 3 bases between. The V gene's germline CDR1 is WSHSY and CDR2 SAAADI. CDR3 sequence: CASRNYEQYF. CDR3 nucleotide sequence: TGCGCCAGCAGAAACTACGAGCAGTACTTC.